This passage covers 3 T cell receptor beta chains from one sample sequenced in a study of CD8 T cells in Susac syndrome (dated by TCRdb to the late 2010s). Library method: the immunoSEQ multiplex PCR assay. RNA was extracted using the RNeasy kit, and roughly 0.5 to 1 microgram was reverse transcribed with random hexamers. The public reads were reprocessed in TCRdb via fastp at Q25 and MiXCR, keeping in-frame beta chains. Rows matching on CDR3 protein sequence are summarized as one entry with the most common DNA and genes. This sample comprises tens of thousands of distinct CDR3 sequences, around 94% of them detected only once. 0.26% of the sample rests with the top ten. The specimen was CD8+ T cells from PBMCs. The receptors derive from a human donor in good health.

This clonotype was recorded once. V gene TRBV7-8 combines with J gene TRBJ2-4; maybe TRBD2 (6 bases). Per the germline V gene, CDR1 is SGHVS and CDR2 is FQNEAQ. The V and J ends lost 5 bases and 0 bases respectively, with 14 bases between them. This CDR3 contains 16 residues. The CDR3 DNA sequence: TGTGCCAGCAGCACACTGCGGGGATTAGCCAAAAACATTCAGTACTTC. This gives the protein CASSTLRGLAKNIQYF.

The chain joins TRBV5-4 to TRBJ2-1; the match to TRBD1 covers 9 bases. This CDR3 spans 12 amino acids. Germline lookup yields CDR1 SGHNT and CDR2 YYREEE (reference sequence). Trimming cost V 4 bases and J 10 bases; bases outside gene matches: 3. In nucleotides, the CDR3 is TGTGCCAGCAGCCCTGGGACAGGGGAGCAGTTCTTC. Translated, it gives CASSPGTGEQFF.

The chain couples TRBV15 to TRBJ1-2; D gene ambiguous. Between the trimmed V and J ends, which lost 0 bases and 7 bases, there was a span of 6 bases. The CDR3 is 12 amino acids. Looked up from germline, CDR1 is LNHNV and CDR2 is YYDKDF (reference sequence). The CDR3 reads CATSREVAGYTF. The CDR3, as DNA: TGTGCCACCAGCAGAGAGGTCGCTGGCTACACCTTC.